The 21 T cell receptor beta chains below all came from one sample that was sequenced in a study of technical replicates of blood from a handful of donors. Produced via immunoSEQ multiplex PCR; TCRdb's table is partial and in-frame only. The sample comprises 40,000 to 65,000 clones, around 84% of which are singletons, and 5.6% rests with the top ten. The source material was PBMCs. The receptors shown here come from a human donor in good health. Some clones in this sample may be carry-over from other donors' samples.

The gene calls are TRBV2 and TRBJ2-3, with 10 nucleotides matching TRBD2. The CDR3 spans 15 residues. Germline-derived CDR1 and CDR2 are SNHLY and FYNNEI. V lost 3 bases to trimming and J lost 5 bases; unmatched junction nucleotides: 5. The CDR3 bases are TGTGCCAGCAGTGACTCTGCTAGCGGGGGAGATACGCAGTATTTT. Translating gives CASSDSASGGDTQYF. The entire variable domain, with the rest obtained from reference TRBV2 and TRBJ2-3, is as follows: EPEVTQTPSHQVTQMGQEVILRCVPISNHLYFYWYRQILGQKVEFLVSFYNNEISEKSEIFDDQFSVERPDGSNFTLKIRSTKLEDSAMYFCASSDSASGGDTQYFGPGTRLTVL.

CDR3 in amino acids: CASSLVGAGELFF. For the CDR3, the DNA is TGTGCCAGCAGCTTGGTAGGGGCCGGGGAGCTGTTTTTT. The rearrangement links TRBV5-5 to TRBJ2-2; possibly TRBD1 for D (5 bases). CDR1 and CDR2 from the germline V gene are SGHKS and YYEKEE (reference sequence). V was clipped by 0 bases and J by 6 bases, with 6 bases between them. This CDR3 is 13 amino acids long.

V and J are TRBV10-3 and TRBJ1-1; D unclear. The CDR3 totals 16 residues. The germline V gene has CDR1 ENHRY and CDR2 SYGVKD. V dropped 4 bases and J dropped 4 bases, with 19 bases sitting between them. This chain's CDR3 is CAISGAREGSSTEAFF. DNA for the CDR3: TGTGCCATCAGTGGGGCCCGGGAAGGCTCGAGCACTGAAGCTTTCTTT.

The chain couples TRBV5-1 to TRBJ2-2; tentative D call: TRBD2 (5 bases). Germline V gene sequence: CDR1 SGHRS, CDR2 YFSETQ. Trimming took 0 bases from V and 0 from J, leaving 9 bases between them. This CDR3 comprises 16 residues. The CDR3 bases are TGCGCCAGCAGCTTGGTCGGGGAGCCGAACACCGGGGAGCTGTTTTTT. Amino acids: CASSLVGEPNTGELFF.

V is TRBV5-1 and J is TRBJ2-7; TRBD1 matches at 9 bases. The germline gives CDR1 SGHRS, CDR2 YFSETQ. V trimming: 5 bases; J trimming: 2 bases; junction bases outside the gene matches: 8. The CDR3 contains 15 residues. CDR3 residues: CASRPRDRAPYEQYF. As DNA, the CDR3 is TGCGCCAGCAGACCCCGGGACAGGGCACCCTACGAGCAGTACTTC.

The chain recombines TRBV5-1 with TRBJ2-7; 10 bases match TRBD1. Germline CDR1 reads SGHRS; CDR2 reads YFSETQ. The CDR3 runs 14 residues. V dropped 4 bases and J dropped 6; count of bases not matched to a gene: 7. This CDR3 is CASSQGTGEGEQYF. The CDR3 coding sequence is TGCGCCAGCAGCCAAGGGACAGGGGAGGGCGAGCAGTACTTC. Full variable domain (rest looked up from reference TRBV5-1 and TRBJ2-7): KAGVTQTPRYLIKTRGQQVTLSCSPISGHRSVSWYQQTPGQGLQFLFEYFSETQRNKGNFPGRFSGRQFSNSRSEMNVSTLELGDSALYLCASSQGTGEGEQYFGPGTRLTVT.

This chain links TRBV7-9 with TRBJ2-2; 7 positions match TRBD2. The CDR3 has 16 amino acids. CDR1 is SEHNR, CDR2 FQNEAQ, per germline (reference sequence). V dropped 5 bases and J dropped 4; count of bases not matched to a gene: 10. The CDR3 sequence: CASSKASGVTTGELFF. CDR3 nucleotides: TGTGCCAGCAGCAAAGCGAGCGGGGTTACCACCGGGGAGCTGTTTTTT.

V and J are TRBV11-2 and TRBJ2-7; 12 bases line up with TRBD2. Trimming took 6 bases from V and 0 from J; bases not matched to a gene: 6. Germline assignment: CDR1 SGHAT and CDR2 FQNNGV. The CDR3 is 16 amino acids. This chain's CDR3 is CASREETSGSSYEQYF. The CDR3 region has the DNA TGTGCCAGCAGGGAAGAGACTAGCGGGAGCTCCTACGAGCAGTACTTC.

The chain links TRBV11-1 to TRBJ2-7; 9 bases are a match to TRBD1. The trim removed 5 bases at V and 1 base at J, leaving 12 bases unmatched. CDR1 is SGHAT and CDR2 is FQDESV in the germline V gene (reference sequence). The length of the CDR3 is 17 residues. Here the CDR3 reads CASSPGQGKVRSYEQYF. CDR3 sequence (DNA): TGTGCCAGCAGCCCGGGACAGGGAAAAGTTAGGTCCTACGAGCAGTACTTC.

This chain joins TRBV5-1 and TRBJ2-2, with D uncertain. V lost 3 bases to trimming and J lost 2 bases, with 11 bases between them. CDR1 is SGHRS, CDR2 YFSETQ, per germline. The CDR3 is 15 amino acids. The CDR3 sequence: CASSSTAHNTGELFF. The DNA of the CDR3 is TGCGCCAGCAGCTCTACAGCCCATAACACCGGGGAGCTGTTTTTT.

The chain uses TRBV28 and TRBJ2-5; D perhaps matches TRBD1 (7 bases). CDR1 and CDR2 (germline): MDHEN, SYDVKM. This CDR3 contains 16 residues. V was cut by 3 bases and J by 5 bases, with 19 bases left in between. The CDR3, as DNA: TGTGCCAGCAGTTTCTCTGACAGGGTTGGGGGGGAGACCCAGTACTTC. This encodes CASSFSDRVGGETQYF.

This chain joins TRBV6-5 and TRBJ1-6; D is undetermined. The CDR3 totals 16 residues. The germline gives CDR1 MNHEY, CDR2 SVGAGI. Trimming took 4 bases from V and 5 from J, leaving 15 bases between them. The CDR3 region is CASSLLSTVDNSPLHF. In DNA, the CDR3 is TGTGCCAGCAGTTTACTTTCAACGGTCGATAATTCACCCCTCCACTTT.

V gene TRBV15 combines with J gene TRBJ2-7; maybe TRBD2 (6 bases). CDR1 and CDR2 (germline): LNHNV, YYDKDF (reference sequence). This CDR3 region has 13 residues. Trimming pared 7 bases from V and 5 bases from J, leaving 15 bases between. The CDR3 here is CATTPFSGDEQYF. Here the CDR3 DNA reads TGTGCCACCACCCCTTTCTCGGGGGACGAGCAGTACTTC.

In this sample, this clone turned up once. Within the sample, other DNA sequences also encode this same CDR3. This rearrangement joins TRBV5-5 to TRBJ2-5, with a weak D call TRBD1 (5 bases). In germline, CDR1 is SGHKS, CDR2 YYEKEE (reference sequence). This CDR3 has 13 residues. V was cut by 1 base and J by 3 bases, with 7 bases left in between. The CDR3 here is CASSLPGKETQYF. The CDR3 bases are TGTGCCAGCAGCTTGCCAGGGAAAGAGACCCAGTACTTC.

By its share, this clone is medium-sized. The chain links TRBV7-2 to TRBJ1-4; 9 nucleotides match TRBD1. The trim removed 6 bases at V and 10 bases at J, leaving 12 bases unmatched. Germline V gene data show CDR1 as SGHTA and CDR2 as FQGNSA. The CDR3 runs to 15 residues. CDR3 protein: CASRPEGQGWGKLFF. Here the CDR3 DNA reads TGTGCCAGCAGACCAGAGGGACAGGGCTGGGGAAAACTGTTTTTT.

The CDR3 sequence: CASSVEGDPGGYTF. The CDR3 DNA follows: TGTGCCAGCAGCGTAGAAGGGGATCCAGGGGGCTACACCTTC. The chain is built from TRBV9 and TRBJ1-2; D is possibly TRBD1 (5 bases). Germline V lookup: CDR1 SGDLS, CDR2 YYNGEE. The CDR3 is 14 amino acids. Trimming shortened V by 0 bases and J by 8 bases, and 14 bases separated the two germline ends.

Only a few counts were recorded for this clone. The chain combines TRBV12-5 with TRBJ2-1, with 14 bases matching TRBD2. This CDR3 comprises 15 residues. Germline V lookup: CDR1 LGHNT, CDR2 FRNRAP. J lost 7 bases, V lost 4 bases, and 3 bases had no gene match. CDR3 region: CASGWGLAGVNEQFF. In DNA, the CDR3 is TGTGCTAGTGGTTGGGGACTAGCGGGGGTAAATGAGCAGTTCTTC.

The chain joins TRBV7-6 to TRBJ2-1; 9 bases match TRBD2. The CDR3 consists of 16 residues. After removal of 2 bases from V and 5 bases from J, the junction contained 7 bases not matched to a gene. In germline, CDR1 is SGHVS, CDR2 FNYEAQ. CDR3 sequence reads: CASSLKIAGEDNEQFF. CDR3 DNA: TGTGCCAGCAGCTTAAAGATAGCGGGGGAGGACAATGAGCAGTTCTTC.

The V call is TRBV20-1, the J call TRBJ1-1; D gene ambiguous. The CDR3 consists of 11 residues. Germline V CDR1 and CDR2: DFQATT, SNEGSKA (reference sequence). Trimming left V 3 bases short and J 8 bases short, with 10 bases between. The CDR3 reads CSASSGREAFF. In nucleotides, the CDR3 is TGCAGTGCTAGTTCCGGGAGAGAAGCTTTCTTT.

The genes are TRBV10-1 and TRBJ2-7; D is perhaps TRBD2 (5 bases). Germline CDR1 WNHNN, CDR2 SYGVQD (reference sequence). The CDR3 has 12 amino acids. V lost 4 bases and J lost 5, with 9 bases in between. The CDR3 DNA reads TGCGCCAGCAGTGGACTCGGGGACGAGCAGTACTTC. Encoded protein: CASSGLGDEQYF.

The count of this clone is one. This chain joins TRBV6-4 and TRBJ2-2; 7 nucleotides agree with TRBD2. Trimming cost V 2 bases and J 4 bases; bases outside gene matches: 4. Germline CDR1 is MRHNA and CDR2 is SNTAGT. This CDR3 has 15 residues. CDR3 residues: CASSDGLAATGELFF. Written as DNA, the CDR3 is TGTGCCAGCAGTGACGGGCTAGCGGCCACCGGGGAGCTGTTTTTT.